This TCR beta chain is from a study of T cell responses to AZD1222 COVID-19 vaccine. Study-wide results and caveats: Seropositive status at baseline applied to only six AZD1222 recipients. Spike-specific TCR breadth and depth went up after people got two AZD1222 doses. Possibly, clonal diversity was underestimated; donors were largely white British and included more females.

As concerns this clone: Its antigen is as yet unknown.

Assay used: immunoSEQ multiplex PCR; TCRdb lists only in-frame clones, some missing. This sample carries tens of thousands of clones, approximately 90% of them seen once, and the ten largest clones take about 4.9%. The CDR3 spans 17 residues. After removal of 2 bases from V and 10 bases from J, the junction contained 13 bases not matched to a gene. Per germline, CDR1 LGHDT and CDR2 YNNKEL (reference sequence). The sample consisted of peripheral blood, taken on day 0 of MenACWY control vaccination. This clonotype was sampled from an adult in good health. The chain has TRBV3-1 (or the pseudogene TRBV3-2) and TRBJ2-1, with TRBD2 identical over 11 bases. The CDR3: CASSQSRGLAGGGEQFF. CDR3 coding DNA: TGTGCCAGCAGCCAATCTCGGGGGCTAGCGGGAGGAGGCGAGCAGTTCTTC.